These 16 T cell receptor beta chains originate from one sample sequenced in a study of blood T cell repertoires in COVID-19. Here immunoSEQ multiplex PCR was the method, and the copy in TCRdb shows in-frame clones only, minus some. This sample has some 66,000 clones, with over 85% found just once. Sequenced material: peripheral blood. The receptors derive from a man aged 70 or older with active COVID-19.

As for this clone: Its ends do not fully match the called genes, so a read error is possible. V and J are TRBV7-7 and TRBJ1-4, with 7 bases fitting TRBD1. Germline CDR1 and CDR2: SSHAT and FNYEAQ (reference sequence). The CDR3 runs 15 residues. DNA for the CDR3: TGTGCTAGCAGCGCCGGGACAGCCAATAATGAAAAACTGTTTTTT. Encoded protein: CASSAGTANNEKLFF. The whole variable domain, remainder taken from reference TRBV7-7 and TRBJ1-4, is GAGVSQSPRYKVTKRGQDVTLRCDPISSHATLYWYQQALGQGPEFLTYFNYEAQPDKSGLPSDRFSAERPEGSISTLTIQRTEQRDSAMYRCASSAGTANNEKLFFGSGTQLSVL.

This clone was detected only once. The chain recombines TRBV5-1 with TRBJ2-1, with 8 bases matching TRBD1. Trimming took 0 bases from V and 6 from J; bases not matched to a gene: 8. The CDR3 length is 16 residues. Germline V lookup: CDR1 SGHRS, CDR2 YFSETQ. CDR3 loop: CASSLVGQGAFNEQFF. The CDR3 bases are TGCGCCAGCAGCTTGGTGGGTCAGGGGGCCTTCAATGAGCAGTTCTTC.

The CDR3 region has the DNA TGTGCCAGCAGCTTAGTAGTAGGCAGAGGGTTATCCCAAGAGACCCAGTACTTC. It specifies CASSLVVGRGLSQETQYF. The chain carries TRBV7-9 and TRBJ2-5; D possibly corresponds to TRBD2 (5 bases). V lost 1 base to trimming and J lost 1 base, with 19 bases between them. The germline V gene has CDR1 SEHNR and CDR2 FQNEAQ (reference sequence). This CDR3 contains 18 residues. The entire variable domain, with the rest obtained from reference TRBV7-9 and TRBJ2-5, is as follows: DTGVSQNPRHKITKRGQNVTFRCDPISEHNRLYWYRQTLGQGPEFLTYFQNEAQLEKSRLLSDRFSAERPKGSFSTLEIQRTEQGDSAMYLCASSLVVGRGLSQETQYFGPGTRLLVL.

The V call is TRBV5-1, the J call TRBJ2-1; 7 nucleotides agree with TRBD1. Trimming took 4 bases from V and 1 from J; bases not matched to a gene: 5. Per germline, CDR1 SGHRS and CDR2 YFSETQ. The CDR3 loop spans 15 amino acids. The CDR3 loop is CASSVQGPSYNEQFF. The CDR3 DNA reads TGCGCCAGCAGCGTACAGGGGCCTTCCTACAATGAGCAGTTCTTC.

V gene TRBV3-1 (or the pseudogene TRBV3-2) combines with J gene TRBJ2-1, with TRBD2 identical over 7 bases. The germline V gene has CDR1 LGHDT and CDR2 YNNKEL (reference sequence). The V segment lost 0 bases and the J segment 15 bases; nucleotides outside the gene matches: 5. The CDR3 is 12 amino acids. CDR3 bases: TGTGCCAGCAGCCAAGATCCCGGGAGGCCGTTCTTC. Translation gives CASSQDPGRPFF.

The chain joins TRBV4-1 to TRBJ1-4; D not resolved. Looked up from germline, CDR1 is MGHRA and CDR2 is YSYEKL. Trimming removed 4 bases at V and 8 bases at J, with 8 bases between. The CDR3 runs 12 residues. The CDR3 nucleotides read TGCGCCAGCAGCCGACAAGGAGAAAAACTGTTTTTT. Encoded protein: CASSRQGEKLFF.

The chain carries TRBV4-3 and TRBJ1-6; TRBD1 aligns across 9 bases. Trimming removed 3 bases from V and 8 bases from J; junction bases left unmatched: 5. This CDR3 comprises 15 residues. Germline CDR1 reads LGHNA; CDR2 reads YSLEER. This chain's CDR3 is CASSQSRTGDSPLHF. As DNA, the CDR3 is TGCGCCAGCAGCCAGTCCCGGACAGGGGATTCACCCCTCCACTTT.

This clone was detected only once. The rearrangement links TRBV7-6 to TRBJ2-1; D unclear. The V and J ends lost 2 bases and 2 bases respectively, with 13 bases between them. CDR3 length: 16 residues. From germline, CDR1 is SGHVS and CDR2 FNYEAQ. CDR3 in amino acids: CASSLNVDWTYNEQFF. The CDR3 nucleotides are TGTGCCAGCAGCTTAAATGTTGACTGGACCTACAATGAGCAGTTCTTC.

V gene TRBV5-1 combines with J gene TRBJ2-7, with 8 bases aligning to TRBD1. Trimming took 5 bases from V and 1 from J; bases not matched to a gene: 11. The CDR3 loop spans 16 amino acids. Per the germline V gene, CDR1 is SGHRS and CDR2 is YFSETQ. For the CDR3, the DNA is TGCGCCAGCAGGCCAAACCCGGACAGGGCTTCCTACGAGCAGTACGTC. It specifies CASRPNPDRASYEQYV.

The chain employs TRBV5-8 and TRBJ1-5; 7 nucleotides match TRBD1. The CDR3 totals 16 residues. In germline, CDR1 is SGHTS, CDR2 YDEGEE. The V and J ends lost 4 bases and 1 base, in that order; junction bases with no gene match: 8. Here the CDR3 DNA reads TGTGCCAGCAGCGGAGGGGACAGAGGAAGCAATCAGCCCCAGCATTTT. Its translation: CASSGGDRGSNQPQHF.

The J gene is TRBJ2-1, the V gene TRBV7-9, with D tentatively TRBD1 (6 bases). The CDR3 runs 18 residues. From germline, CDR1 is SEHNR and CDR2 FQNEAQ (reference sequence). Trimming shortened V by 1 base and J by 1 base, and 17 bases separated the two germline ends. CDR3 DNA: TGTGCCAGCAGCTTAGGTACAGGGATCTCCATGTCCTACAATGAGCAGTTCTTC. Its protein product is CASSLGTGISMSYNEQFF.

The chain recombines TRBV7-6 with TRBJ2-2, with TRBD1 identical over 9 bases. Per the germline V gene, CDR1 is SGHVS and CDR2 is FNYEAQ. There are 15 residues in the CDR3. With 4 bases clipped from V and 5 bases from J, the junction kept 5 bases outside the gene matches. The DNA of the CDR3 is TGTGCCAGCAGCTCGCAACAGGGGGCGACCGGGGAGCTGTTTTTT. This gives the protein CASSSQQGATGELFF.

This chain links TRBV6-1 with TRBJ1-5; the D gene is possibly TRBD1 (5 bases). The germline CDR1 and CDR2 sequences are MNHNS and SASEGT. V was clipped by 2 bases and J by 2 bases, with 16 bases between them. The CDR3 loop spans 17 amino acids. CDR3 bases: TGTGCCAGCAGTGAAAATTCCCTGACCAGGGGCAATCAGCCCCAGCATTTT. Amino acids: CASSENSLTRGNQPQHF.

The chain carries TRBV28 and TRBJ2-3; tentatively, D is TRBD2 (7 bases). In germline, CDR1 is MDHEN, CDR2 SYDVKM. Deletions cut 3 bases from V and 10 bases from J, with 14 bases between. The CDR3 consists of 13 residues. CDR3 nucleotides: TGTGCCAGCAGTTTCAGGGGCGGGGGTTCGCAGTATTTT. Amino acid sequence: CASSFRGGGSQYF.

The rearrangement joins TRBV18 to TRBJ1-4; D is undetermined. Germline V gives CDR1 KGHSH, CDR2 LQKENI. The germline V and J ends were trimmed by 5 bases and 0 bases, with 19 bases remaining between them. The CDR3 is 18 residues long. For the CDR3, the DNA is TGTGCCAGCTCAGCCTTCTTTTCAGGCGAGACAACTAATGAAAAACTGTTTTTT. Translating it yields CASSAFFSGETTNEKLFF.

This clone was found once. J is TRBJ2-3 and V is TRBV9; tentative D call: TRBD2 (6 bases). Germline CDR1 and CDR2: SGDLS and YYNGEE. The CDR3 runs to 15 residues. The ends were cut back, 3 bases at V and 1 base at J, with 12 bases in the middle. The CDR3 reads CASSGGTPRTDTQYF. DNA of the CDR3: TGTGCCAGCAGCGGCGGGACTCCTCGCACAGATACGCAGTATTTT.